This record looks at one T cell receptor beta chain sequence and its context. The CDR3 extends over 15 amino acids. Germline assignment: CDR1 SQVTM and CDR2 ANQGSEA. This entry is derived from a study of monozygotic twins with inflammatory bowel disease. One entry per CDR3 protein, without DNA, is what TCRdb gives after re-calling the 5' RACE reads. The sample has some 160,000 distinct CDR3 sequences. The sequence derives from a human donor with ulcerative colitis or Crohn's disease, or a healthy co-twin of an affected twin (not recorded which). Sequenced sample: blood. The V call is TRBV29-1, the J call TRBJ2-1; TCRdb designates TRBD1, a call that cannot be tested without DNA. The chain's CDR3 is CSVSGSPPLYNEQFF.